These 21 T cell receptor beta chains were all obtained from the same sample, sequenced in a study of T-cell memory formation after mild COVID-19. TCRdb re-called the 5' RACE reads with MiXCR, one entry per CDR3 protein. The sample lists about 260,000 distinct CDR3 sequences, about 17% occurring once. The sample comprised PBMCs or a T cell subset sorted from them (not recorded which). Receptors were obtained from a man between 18 and 35 years old who had mild COVID-19 (a few samples of this study predate the infection). Cell type and time point are not known.

The J gene is TRBJ2-2, the V gene TRBV9; unclear D gene. V was cut by 0 bases and J by 4 bases, with 7 bases left in between. CDR3 length: 14 residues. Germline V gene sequence: CDR1 SGDLS, CDR2 YYNGEE. CDR3 residues: CASSVAETTGELFF. In DNA form, the CDR3 reads TGTGCCAGCAGCGTAGCGGAAACCACCGGGGAGCTGTTTTTT.

This clonotype was counted at least ten times. This chain connects TRBV7-6 to TRBJ2-1, with a possible D match to TRBD2 (7 bases). The germline CDR1 and CDR2 sequences are SGHVS and FNYEAQ. Trimming took off 1 base at V and 4 bases at J, with 11 bases between the two ends. This CDR3 spans 15 amino acids. This CDR3 reads CASSLVGGLYNEQFF. As DNA, the CDR3 is TGTGCCAGCAGCTTAGTCGGGGGGCTATACAATGAGCAGTTCTTC.

This clonotype occurred many times. This chain links TRBV11-2 with TRBJ1-2, with D hard to call. CDR3 length: 11 amino acids. The V gene's germline CDR1 is SGHAT and CDR2 FQNNGV. V dropped 3 bases and J dropped 6 bases, with 5 bases sitting between them. CDR3 DNA: TGTGCCAGCAGCTTTCGGGATGGCTACACCTTC. Its protein product is CASSFRDGYTF.

This chain joins TRBV7-9 and TRBJ1-1; 9 bases map to TRBD1. Unmatched junction bases numbered 6, after V lost 5 bases and J lost 5 bases. The germline gives CDR1 SEHNR, CDR2 FQNEAQ (reference sequence). The CDR3 covers 14 residues. The CDR3 spells CASSADRGGTEAFF. The DNA of the CDR3 is TGTGCCAGCAGCGCGGACAGGGGAGGGACTGAAGCTTTCTTT.

The rearrangement joins TRBV2 to TRBJ2-1, with D maybe TRBD2 (6 bases). This CDR3 comprises 20 residues. Between the trimmed V and J ends, which lost 2 bases and 8 bases, there was a span of 31 bases. Germline CDR1 reads SNHLY; CDR2 reads FYNNEI. CDR3 protein: CASSESEWDPARGIRYEQFF. The DNA for the CDR3 is TGTGCCAGCAGTGAATCGGAATGGGACCCCGCCCGGGGGATTAGGTATGAGCAGTTCTTC.

This clonotype has ten or more counts. The rearrangement uses TRBV5-1 and TRBJ2-1; 8 positions agree with TRBD1. Trimming removed 7 bases from V and 9 bases from J; junction bases left unmatched: 12. Germline V gene lookup returns CDR1 SGHRS and CDR2 YFSETQ. The CDR3 has 14 residues. The CDR3 coding sequence is TGCGCCAGCCACGAGACAGGGGCAGAGGGTGAGCAGTTCTTC. Translated, it gives CASHETGAEGEQFF.

The J gene is TRBJ1-2, the V gene TRBV7-2; no firm D call. Germline-derived CDR1 and CDR2 are SGHTA and FQGNSA. The length of the CDR3 is 13 residues. V shed 0 bases and J shed 6 bases, with 8 bases lying between them. The CDR3 region is CASSLAVGDGYTF. In nucleotides, the CDR3 is TGTGCCAGCAGCTTAGCGGTGGGAGATGGCTACACCTTC.

The rearrangement joins TRBV7-3 to TRBJ2-1, with a weak D call TRBD1 (6 bases). The CDR3 is 15 residues long. The germline V and J ends were trimmed by 5 bases and 2 bases, with 13 bases remaining between them. Germline assignment: CDR1 SGHTA and CDR2 FQGTGA. CDR3 region: CASSLQTGTYNEQFF. The CDR3 coding sequence is TGTGCCAGCAGCCTCCAAACAGGGACCTACAATGAGCAGTTCTTC. Based on the CDR3 plus reference TRBV7-3 and TRBJ2-1, the full variable domain is GAGVSQTPSNKVTEKGKYVELRCDPISGHTALYWYRQSLGQGPEFLIYFQGTGAADDSGLPNDRFFAVRPEGSVSTLKIQRTERGDSAVYLCASSLQTGTYNEQFFGPGTRLTVL.

In this sample, this clonotype turned up a few times. V and J are TRBV20-1 and TRBJ2-5, with D hard to call. Germline-derived CDR1 and CDR2 are DFQATT and SNEGSKA (reference sequence). The CDR3 has 13 residues. Trimming left V 2 bases short and J 2 bases short, with 9 bases between. CDR3 sequence: CSARIDIQETQYF. DNA of the CDR3: TGCAGTGCTAGAATTGACATTCAAGAGACCCAGTACTTC.

The chain is built from TRBV6-2 or TRBV6-3 and TRBJ2-2; perhaps D is TRBD1 or TRBD2 (5 bases each). The CDR3 loop spans 15 amino acids. V lost 2 bases, J lost 3 bases, and 10 bases lay in between. CDR1 is MNHEY and CDR2 is SVGEGT in the germline V gene. The CDR3 bases are TGTGCCAGCAGTTACGAGGGGCTCGACACCGGGGAGCTGTTTTTT. Amino acid sequence: CASSYEGLDTGELFF.

This clonotype was detected only a few times. The CDR3 is CASSSTGIMNTEAFF. The CDR3 region has the DNA TGTGCCAGCAGTTCCACCGGGATTATGAACACTGAAGCTTTCTTT. This sequence joins TRBV6-5 and TRBJ1-1; D remains unclear. The CDR3 spans 15 residues. Germline-derived CDR1 and CDR2 are MNHEY and SVGAGI. With 4 bases removed from V and 0 bases from J, the gap between germline ends came to 12 bases.

This clonotype was recorded a few times. The chain recombines TRBV5-1 with TRBJ2-1, with D perhaps matching TRBD1 or TRBD2 (6 bases each). Trimming stripped 8 bases from V and 4 bases from J, with 19 bases between. CDR3 size: 15 residues. Germline assignment: CDR1 SGHRS and CDR2 YFSETQ. The CDR3 DNA follows: TGCGCCAGTACTGCCTTCGGGGGACATTACAATGAGCAGTTCTTC. Protein: CASTAFGGHYNEQFF.

This clonotype was detected ten times or more. The chain has TRBV19 and TRBJ1-1, with TRBD1 identical over 7 bases. CDR1 and CDR2 from the germline V gene are LNHDA and SQIVND (reference sequence). The CDR3 is 15 residues long. V was pared by 7 bases and J by 1 base, with 9 bases of the junction left unmatched. This CDR3 reads CASNSRDRGNTEAFF. The CDR3 DNA sequence: TGTGCCAGTAACTCGCGGGACAGAGGGAACACTGAAGCTTTCTTT.

The CDR3 sequence is CATTLSPGQGPREQFF. The CDR3 nucleotides read TGTGCCACAACCTTGTCCCCGGGACAGGGTCCTCGTGAGCAGTTCTTC. The V call is TRBV7-2, the J call TRBJ2-1, with TRBD1 matching 9 bases. In germline, CDR1 is SGHTA, CDR2 FQGNSA. V lost 10 bases and J lost 9; bases outside the gene matches: 19. The CDR3 has 16 residues.

This clonotype has more than one count but fewer than ten. The J gene is TRBJ2-5, the V gene TRBV24-1; a weak D match, TRBD2 (6 bases). Trimming left V 8 bases short and J 2 bases short, with 14 bases between. The germline V gene has CDR1 KGHDR and CDR2 SFDVKD. This CDR3 is built from 14 residues. The chain's CDR3 is CATTAFGTQETQYF. The CDR3 nucleotides are TGTGCCACCACCGCGTTTGGGACTCAAGAGACCCAGTACTTC.

This chain joins TRBV9 and TRBJ2-5; 7 nucleotides match TRBD1. The CDR3 has 15 amino acids. Trimming at V came to 3 bases and at J to 1 base, leaving 6 bases not matched to a gene. Germline-derived CDR1 and CDR2 are SGDLS and YYNGEE. The CDR3 is CASSDRTGPQETQYF. As DNA, the CDR3 is TGTGCCAGCAGCGACCGGACAGGACCCCAAGAGACCCAGTACTTC.

This clonotype has a handful of counts. The chain is built from TRBV20-1 and TRBJ1-3, with a tentative D call TRBD1 (5 bases). CDR1 is DFQATT, CDR2 SNEGSKA, per germline (reference sequence). V dropped 5 bases and J dropped 6 bases, with 14 bases sitting between them. This CDR3 spans 13 amino acids. This chain's CDR3 is CSAPITGTNTIYF. The CDR3 coding sequence is TGCAGTGCTCCGATTACGGGGACAAACACCATATATTTT.

This clonotype was seen more than once but under ten times. The chain couples TRBV7-3 to TRBJ2-3; D is ambiguous. This CDR3 spans 13 amino acids. V was pared by 5 bases and J by 1 base, with 7 bases between. The germline CDR1 and CDR2 sequences are SGHTA and FQGTGA. DNA for the CDR3: TGTGCCAGCAGCCCCCGGGGCACAGATACGCAGTATTTT. Encoded protein: CASSPRGTDTQYF. The whole variable domain, remainder taken from reference TRBV7-3 and TRBJ2-3, is GAGVSQTPSNKVTEKGKYVELRCDPISGHTALYWYRQSLGQGPEFLIYFQGTGAADDSGLPNDRFFAVRPEGSVSTLKIQRTERGDSAVYLCASSPRGTDTQYFGPGTRLTVL.

This clonotype came up many times. The chain is built from TRBV18 and TRBJ1-5; tentatively, D is TRBD1 (5 bases). Trimming took 2 bases from V and 5 from J, leaving 7 bases between them. Germline-derived CDR1 and CDR2 are KGHSH and LQKENI. CDR3 length equals 13 residues. This CDR3 is CASSPGGDQPQHF. The CDR3, as DNA: TGTGCCAGCTCACCAGGGGGAGATCAGCCCCAGCATTTT.

The chain is built from TRBV7-9 and TRBJ2-3, with D maybe TRBD2 (5 bases). The CDR3 has 12 residues. Trimming removed 5 bases from V and 10 bases from J, with 13 bases in between. CDR1 and CDR2 (germline): SEHNR, FQNEAQ (reference sequence). The CDR3 loop is CASSPLGPAQYF. The CDR3 DNA follows: TGTGCCAGCAGCCCACTAGGGCCTGCGCAGTATTTT.

This chain links TRBV4-1 with TRBJ2-3; TRBD2 aligns across 8 bases. The CDR3 has 18 residues. Germline V lookup: CDR1 MGHRA, CDR2 YSYEKL. V was clipped by 1 base and J by 2 bases; unmatched bases: 11. In DNA form, the CDR3 reads TGCGCCAGCAGCCAAGCCCCGGGCGCGGGACTAGTCACAGATACGCAGTATTTT. Encoded protein: CASSQAPGAGLVTDTQYF.